A single sample gave rise to the 10 T cell receptor beta chains below, sequenced in a study of TIL therapy for anti-PD-1-resistant metastatic lung cancer (dated by TCRdb to about 2021). Taken with the paper, the label for time point translates to: pre-treatment sample, taken before nivolumab and TIL therapy. The immunoSEQ v3 hsTCRB kit was used to amplify TCR beta CDR3 regions from genomic DNA through bias-controlled multiplex PCR. Not all clones reach the TCRdb copy of this immuneACCESS table, which keeps in-frame sequences only. Checked studies attribute under half of the gap to unresolved V genes and leave the rest unexplained. Present in this sample are tens of thousands of clones, about 69% of which were seen just once. The ten biggest clones cover 6% to 8.5% of the sample. Sequences were derived from blood, sampled at baseline. The receptors come from a person aged 25-80 years with non-small cell lung cancer.

The gene calls are TRBV5-1 and TRBJ2-1; a possible D gene is TRBD2 (6 bases). V shed 4 bases and J shed 0 bases, with 11 bases lying between them. This CDR3 comprises 15 residues. Germline values: CDR1 SGHRS, CDR2 YFSETQ. CDR3 loop: CASSISGNSYNEQFF. In DNA form, the CDR3 reads TGCGCCAGCAGCATTAGCGGTAACTCCTACAATGAGCAGTTCTTC.

The chain recombines TRBV28 with TRBJ2-7, with D possibly TRBD1 on 5 matching bases. V lost 2 bases to trimming and J lost 3 bases, with 8 bases between them. Germline V gene data show CDR1 as MDHEN and CDR2 as SYDVKM. This CDR3 has 13 residues. The CDR3 DNA follows: TGTGCCAGCAGTTTAACAGGTTACTACGAGCAGTACTTC. Residues: CASSLTGYYEQYF.

This clone was detected once. This chain uses TRBV4-2 with TRBJ2-5; a weak D match, TRBD1 (6 bases). Deletions cut 1 base from V and 1 base from J, with 19 bases between. From germline, CDR1 is LGHNA and CDR2 YNFKEQ. The length of the CDR3 is 18 residues. This CDR3 reads CASSQGEQGILSQETQYF. The CDR3 DNA reads as TGTGCCAGCAGCCAAGGTGAACAGGGCATACTATCCCAAGAGACCCAGTACTTC.

The CDR3 here is CATSRDLGQETQYF. The CDR3 DNA reads as TGTGCCACCAGCAGAGATCTCGGCCAAGAGACCCAGTACTTC. The rearrangement joins TRBV15 to TRBJ2-5; D uncertain. The ends were cut back, 0 bases at V and 1 base at J, with 6 bases in the middle. This CDR3 spans 14 amino acids. Germline V gene sequence: CDR1 LNHNV, CDR2 YYDKDF (reference sequence). Combining the CDR3 with reference TRBV15 and TRBJ2-5 gives the whole variable domain DAMVIQNPRYQVTQFGKPVTLSCSQTLNHNVMYWYQQKSSQAPKLLFHYYDKDFNNEADTPDNFQSRRPNTSFCFLDIRSPGLGDTAMYLCATSRDLGQETQYFGPGTRLLVL.

The rearrangement links TRBV6-5 to TRBJ2-7, with D possibly matching TRBD2 (6 bases). The CDR3 contains 13 residues. Trimming removed 2 bases at V and 4 bases at J, with 9 bases between. The germline V gene encodes CDR1 MNHEY and CDR2 SVGAGI. The DNA for the CDR3 is TGTGCCAGCAGTTACACCGGGAGTTACGAGCAGTACTTC. Protein sequence: CASSYTGSYEQYF.

In its sample, this clone was seen a few times. The chain links TRBV10-1 to TRBJ2-7, with a possible D match to TRBD1 (6 bases). The CDR3 consists of 12 residues. Germline V CDR1 and CDR2: WNHNN, SYGVQD (reference sequence). V shed 2 bases and J shed 6 bases, with 8 bases lying between them. Here the CDR3 DNA reads TGCGCCAGCAGTGAGGAGGACAGCGAGCAGTACTTC. Encoded protein: CASSEEDSEQYF.

In its sample, this clone was seen a few times. The chain uses TRBV19 and TRBJ2-1; the match to TRBD1 covers 10 bases. The CDR3 has 16 residues. The V segment lost 4 bases and the J segment 5 bases; nucleotides outside the gene matches: 8. Germline CDR1 reads LNHDA; CDR2 reads SQIVND (reference sequence). CDR3 loop: CASSTLPGQGNNEQFF. In DNA form, the CDR3 reads TGTGCCAGTAGTACACTCCCGGGACAGGGGAACAATGAGCAGTTCTTC.

This chain links TRBV28 with TRBJ1-1, with 8 bases identical to TRBD1. The CDR3 runs 17 residues. Germline V gives CDR1 MDHEN, CDR2 SYDVKM. J lost 4 bases, V lost 2 bases, and 12 bases had no gene match. This chain's CDR3 is CASSLRQGAYFGTEAFF. CDR3 in DNA: TGTGCCAGCAGTTTAAGGCAGGGGGCCTATTTCGGCACTGAAGCTTTCTTT.

In regard to this clone: Other DNA sequences in this specimen translate into the identical CDR3. The chain links TRBV11-2 to TRBJ2-3; 8 nucleotides line up with TRBD1. The CDR3 runs 16 residues. Germline assignment: CDR1 SGHAT and CDR2 FQNNGV. The V gene end was trimmed by 3 bases and the J gene end by 2 bases; junction bases not matched to a gene: 7. The CDR3 DNA reads TGTGCCAGCAGCTTCCTCGGGACAGGTCTCACAGATACGCAGTATTTT. This sequence encodes CASSFLGTGLTDTQYF.

This clone came up once. The J gene is TRBJ2-7, the V gene TRBV6-1; no clear D. The CDR3 contains 14 residues. Trimming stripped 6 bases from V and 3 bases from J, with 15 bases between. The germline V gene encodes CDR1 MNHNS and CDR2 SASEGT. CDR3 in DNA: TGTGCCAGCAGCTACAGCTTAATAGACTACGAGCAGTACTTC. Translated: CASSYSLIDYEQYF.